The 24 T cell receptor beta chains listed next were all sequenced from one sample in a study of response to subunit inactivated influenza vaccine. Via MiXCR, TCRdb re-called the RT-PCR reads, giving one row per CDR3 protein. The data hold around 470,000 distinct CDR3 sequences, with approximately 7.3% observed a single time. The material was PBMCs from blood, obtained less than 30 months after vaccination. The receptors were gathered from a man between 50 and 69 years old who received an inactivated influenza vaccine.

This chain uses TRBV30 with TRBJ2-5; D remains unclear. Germline V gene lookup returns CDR1 GTSNPN and CDR2 SVGIG (reference sequence). The CDR3 contains 14 residues. The germline V and J ends were trimmed by 0 bases and 2 bases, with 10 bases remaining between them. In nucleotides, the CDR3 is TGTGCCTGGAGTGTACTCAGGTCGCAAGAGACCCAGTACTTC. This encodes CAWSVLRSQETQYF.

This clonotype has ten or more counts. The chain combines TRBV28 with TRBJ1-2; tentatively, D is TRBD1 (6 bases). The V and J ends lost 10 bases and 2 bases respectively, with 23 bases between them. Per germline, CDR1 MDHEN and CDR2 SYDVKM. There are 16 residues in the CDR3. CDR3 in amino acids: CATLGNDRKDNYGYTF. The CDR3 DNA is TGTGCCACCCTGGGTAATGACAGGAAAGACAACTATGGCTACACCTTC.

This chain links TRBV20-1 with TRBJ2-3; 13 positions match TRBD2. With 1 base clipped from V and 2 bases from J, the junction kept 6 bases outside the gene matches. The CDR3 spans 17 residues. Germline V gene lookup returns CDR1 DFQATT and CDR2 SNEGSKA (reference sequence). The CDR3 bases are TGCAGTGCTAGAGTTAATGGACTAGCGGGGGACACAGATACGCAGTATTTT. Amino acid sequence: CSARVNGLAGDTDTQYF.

This chain joins TRBV11-2 and TRBJ2-2; tentatively, D is TRBD2 (6 bases). CDR1 is SGHAT and CDR2 is FQNNGV in the germline V gene. This CDR3 is 15 amino acids long. The germline V and J ends were trimmed by 5 bases and 5 bases, with 15 bases remaining between them. CDR3 sequence: CASSPGLPGTGELFF. CDR3 DNA: TGTGCCAGCAGCCCGGGACTTCCCGGAACCGGGGAGCTGTTTTTT.

The chain uses TRBV12-3 or TRBV12-4 and TRBJ1-6, with TRBD1 matching over 9 bases. This CDR3 spans 15 amino acids. The V segment lost 4 bases and the J segment 10 bases; nucleotides outside the gene matches: 8. The CDR3 sequence: CASSSGTGSRSPLHF. In DNA, the CDR3 is TGTGCCAGCAGTTCCGGGACAGGGAGTCGGTCACCCCTCCACTTT.

The chain carries TRBV5-1 and TRBJ2-7, with D maybe TRBD1 (6 bases). This CDR3 spans 15 amino acids. Germline CDR1 and CDR2: SGHRS and YFSETQ. V was pared by 4 bases and J by 3 bases, with 17 bases between. CDR3 sequence reads: CASSTGSQGFYEQYF. For the CDR3, the DNA is TGCGCCAGCAGCACAGGGTCACAGGGATTCTACGAGCAGTACTTC.

Regarding this clonotype: A read error is possible here, since a much larger clone lies one base away. The chain links TRBV27 to TRBJ2-1; D call uncertain. From germline, CDR1 is MNHEY and CDR2 SMNVEV (reference sequence). The CDR3 totals 14 residues. The ends were cut back, 4 bases at V and 12 bases at J, with 19 bases in the middle. The CDR3 coding sequence is TGTGCCAGCAGTTCCCCAGGACCGTCGATACGGCAGTTCTTC. Translation: CASSSPGPSIRQFF.

This clonotype came up a few times. This chain uses TRBV29-1 with TRBJ2-2, with 7 bases fitting TRBD1. The CDR3 has 15 residues. The V segment lost 3 bases and the J segment 1 base; nucleotides outside the gene matches: 5. CDR1 SQVTM and CDR2 ANQGSEA come from the germline V gene. The CDR3 nucleotides are TGCAGCGTTGAGTTAAGGACAGGGAACACCGGGGAGCTGTTTTTT. The encoded protein is CSVELRTGNTGELFF.

This clonotype was found many times. V gene TRBV12-3 or TRBV12-4 combines with J gene TRBJ1-1, with 8 bases identical to TRBD1. The junction had 3 bases not matched to a gene; V was cut back by 2 bases and J by 7 bases. The CDR3 is 13 residues long. The CDR3 DNA is TGTGCCAGCAGTTTATTCGGACAGGGTGAAGCTTTCTTT. Its protein is CASSLFGQGEAFF.

Ten or more counts support this clonotype. The V call is TRBV6-1, the J call TRBJ2-5; 9 bases line up with TRBD2. The germline V gene encodes CDR1 MNHNS and CDR2 SASEGT. Trimming took 4 bases from V and 5 from J; bases not matched to a gene: 8. The CDR3 is 15 amino acids. CDR3 in DNA: TGTGCCAGCAGTGGTAGCGGGAGTGCGGGTGAGACCCAGTACTTC. This encodes CASSGSGSAGETQYF.

This clonotype was detected once. The rearrangement links TRBV18 to TRBJ2-5; TRBD1 is a possible D gene (6 bases). Germline loops: CDR1 KGHSH, CDR2 LQKENI. Trimming removed 1 base from V and 3 bases from J, with 18 bases in between. The CDR3 consists of 17 residues. The CDR3 DNA is TGTGCCAGCTCACCACGATTACAGGGCATATTCAAAGAGACCCAGTACTTC. It specifies CASSPRLQGIFKETQYF.

The rearrangement links TRBV20-1 to TRBJ2-3; a possible D gene is TRBD2 (5 bases). The CDR3 runs 14 residues. Trimming took 3 bases from V and 5 from J, leaving 15 bases between them. The germline CDR1 and CDR2 sequences are DFQATT and SNEGSKA (reference sequence). DNA for the CDR3: TGCAGTGCTAGCCGCGGTCTAGCAAAAGATACGCAGTATTTT. This gives the protein CSASRGLAKDTQYF.

This clonotype came up a few times. The rearrangement joins TRBV28 to TRBJ2-1, with no clear D. The length of the CDR3 is 16 residues. The V end lost 1 base, the J end lost 0 bases, and 10 bases lay between the germline ends. From germline, CDR1 is MDHEN and CDR2 SYDVKM. The CDR3 DNA reads as TGTGCCAGCAGTTTATCCCTGGTTAGCTCCTACAATGAGCAGTTCTTC. This translates into CASSLSLVSSYNEQFF. Supplemented by reference TRBV28 and TRBJ2-1, the full variable domain reads DVKVTQSSRYLVKRTGEKVFLECVQDMDHENMFWYRQDPGLGLRLIYFSYDVKMKEKGDIPEGYSVSREKKERFSLILESASTNQTSMYLCASSLSLVSSYNEQFFGPGTRLTVL.

The chain combines TRBV5-5 with TRBJ2-1, with D uncertain. The CDR3 is made up of 13 amino acids. The ends were cut back, 0 bases at V and 15 bases at J, with 16 bases in the middle. Germline-derived CDR1 and CDR2 are SGHKS and YYEKEE (reference sequence). As DNA, the CDR3 is TGTGCCAGCAGCTTGGCCTTTCAGGTCTTTTGGTTCTTC. It codes for CASSLAFQVFWFF.

Details on this clonotype: A single base separates this from a much larger clone, so it may be a read error. The gene calls are TRBV3-1 and TRBJ1-1; D is unresolved. The CDR3 is made up of 15 amino acids. Germline CDR1 reads LGHDT; CDR2 reads YNNKEL (reference sequence). Here the CDR3 DNA reads TGTGCCACCAGCCAAGTAAGGGTGATAAGGACTGAAGCTTTCTTT. Its translation is CATSQVRVIRTEAFF.

This clonotype has only a few counts. The V gene is TRBV24-1, the J gene TRBJ2-2; D is unclear. CDR1 is KGHDR, CDR2 SFDVKD, per germline. The V end was cut by 3 bases, the J end by 2 bases, with 6 bases between. There are 14 residues in the CDR3. In DNA form, the CDR3 reads TGTGCCACCAGTGATCGTCGCAACACCGGGGAGCTGTTTTTT. Its protein is CATSDRRNTGELFF.

V and J are TRBV29-1 and TRBJ2-5; no clear D gene. Germline V gene lookup returns CDR1 SQVTM and CDR2 ANQGSEA. V lost 7 bases and J 2 bases, leaving 14 bases between the germline ends. The CDR3 is 13 residues long. In DNA form, the CDR3 reads TGCAGCGCCATGGGATGGCAGCAAGAGACCCAGTACTTC. Encoded protein: CSAMGWQQETQYF. The full variable domain, with the rest looked up from reference TRBV29-1 and TRBJ2-5, is SAVISQKPSRDICQRGTSLTIQCQVDSQVTMMFWYRQQPGQSLTLIATANQGSEATYESGFVIDKFPISRPNLTFSTLTVSNMSPEDSSIYLCSAMGWQQETQYFGPGTRLLVL.

The chain joins TRBV12-3 or TRBV12-4 to TRBJ1-4; no reliable D call. V was pared by 5 bases and J by 4 bases, with 14 bases between. CDR3 length: 15 amino acids. CDR3 sequence reads: CASSPSVLNNEKLFF. The CDR3 DNA sequence: TGTGCCAGCAGTCCGTCGGTGCTGAATAATGAAAAACTGTTTTTT.

This clonotype was seen only a few times. The chain links TRBV4-3 to TRBJ2-7; 7 bases align to TRBD1. This CDR3 spans 16 amino acids. The J segment lost 4 bases and the V segment lost 3 bases, leaving 12 bases of the junction unmatched. Germline CDR1 is LGHNA and CDR2 is YSLEER. In DNA form, the CDR3 reads TGCGCCAGCAGCCATTTCACCGACAGGGCTAATTACGAGCAGTACTTC. This translates into CASSHFTDRANYEQYF.

This clonotype was seen just once. Just one base apart from a much larger clone, this may be a read error. The chain recombines TRBV3-1 with TRBJ2-7, with a weak D call TRBD2 (6 bases). The V end was cut by 4 bases, the J end by 9 bases, with 16 bases between. The CDR3 covers 13 residues. Germline V lookup: CDR1 LGHDT, CDR2 YNNKEL (reference sequence). The DNA of the CDR3 is TGTGCCAGCAGCCTCGGGGGAAACTCGTGGCAGTACTTC. Translating it yields CASSLGGNSWQYF.

There are many counts of this clonotype. This sequence joins TRBV7-2 and TRBJ1-6, with 11 bases identical to TRBD1. V shed 3 bases, J shed 12 bases, and the junction held 10 bases outside the gene matches. The CDR3 totals 16 residues. The V gene's germline CDR1 is SGHTA and CDR2 FQGNSA. CDR3 bases: TGTGCCAGCAGCTTTCGATTGGGACAGGGGGGAATACCCCTCCACTTT. Translating gives CASSFRLGQGGIPLHF.

This clonotype was seen more than once but under ten times. CDR3 in DNA: TGTGCCAGCAGCTTCCGCCTAGCGGGGGAGATGTACTACGAGCAGTACTTC. Translating gives CASSFRLAGEMYYEQYF. V is TRBV7-2 and J is TRBJ2-7; 10 positions agree with TRBD2. The CDR3 is 17 residues long. V was clipped by 3 bases and J by 3 bases; unmatched bases: 11. Germline V CDR1 and CDR2: SGHTA, FQGNSA.

This chain uses TRBV12-3 or TRBV12-4 with TRBJ1-5; D not resolved. CDR3 length equals 13 residues. The V end was cut by 6 bases, the J end by 7 bases, with 13 bases between. The DNA of the CDR3 is TGTGCCAGCAGCCTCCATGACGCACAGCCCCAGCATTTT. This encodes CASSLHDAQPQHF.

This clonotype was counted between two and nine times. The V call is TRBV12-3 or TRBV12-4, the J call TRBJ1-5; D gene unclear. V was pared by 6 bases and J by 6 bases, with 21 bases between. The CDR3 has 16 residues. The CDR3 protein is CASSARIGRLRQPQHF. The CDR3 coding sequence is TGTGCCAGCAGCGCGAGGATAGGGCGCCTACGTCAGCCCCAGCATTTT.